This T cell receptor beta chain appears in the sequencing data of a study of T-cell reconstitution after alpha-beta-depleted transplantation in children. The TCRbeta library incorporated unique molecular identifiers. TCRdb re-called the PCR reads with MiXCR, one entry per CDR3 protein. The sample records around 300,000 distinct CDR3 sequences, 11% being singletons. The CDR3 totals 20 residues. V gave up 7 bases and J gave up 0 bases; unmatched junction bases: 19. The V gene's germline CDR1 is SGHAT and CDR2 FQNNGV. Sequencing used peripheral blood, obtained 180 days after TCRalphabeta/CD19-depleted stem cell transplant. This chain connects TRBV11-2 to TRBJ2-3, with 10 nucleotides matching TRBD2. The clonotype comes from a male patient between 2 and 10 years old who had a stem cell transplant for chronic granulomatous disease, so the T cells may come from the graft donor. In DNA, the CDR3 is TGTGCCAGCACCTTCAAGCGGGGGGGCCGGGTGGGTGGAAGCACAGATACGCAGTATTTT. This codes for CASTFKRGGRVGGSTDTQYF.